This TCR beta chain was documented in a study of T cells expressing NK-cell markers. The CDR3 runs to 13 residues. Germline V gives CDR1 MGHDK, CDR2 SYGVNS. After re-calling the 5' RACE reads, TCRdb lists one entry per CDR3 protein, DNA absent. The ten top clones account for more than 7%, within a sample of some 410,000 distinct CDR3 sequences. The chain has TRBV25-1 and TRBJ2-7; the TRBD1 assignment by TCRdb is unverifiable without DNA. This receptor was taken from a woman between 18 and 75 years old in good health. Material: blood T cells: a sorted CD56 or NKG2C T cell subset, CD4+ or CD8+ T cells, or bulk PBMC T cells (not recorded which). The CDR3 is CASMGQSSYEQYF.